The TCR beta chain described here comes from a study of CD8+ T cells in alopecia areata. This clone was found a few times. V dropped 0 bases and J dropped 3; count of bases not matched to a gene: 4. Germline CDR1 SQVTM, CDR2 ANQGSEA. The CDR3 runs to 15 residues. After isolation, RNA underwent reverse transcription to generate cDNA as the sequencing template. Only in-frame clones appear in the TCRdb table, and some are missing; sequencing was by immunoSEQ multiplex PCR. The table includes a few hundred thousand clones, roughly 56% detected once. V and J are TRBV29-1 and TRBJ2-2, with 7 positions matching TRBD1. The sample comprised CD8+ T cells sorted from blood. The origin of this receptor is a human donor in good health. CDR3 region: CSVEERGQYTGELFF. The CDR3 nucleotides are TGCAGCGTTGAAGAGAGGGGGCAATACACCGGGGAGCTGTTTTTT.